The clone carrying this T cell receptor beta chain was seen many times. This entry comes from a study of neurological immune-mediated disorders. A single run covered 15-18 subjects with over 200 million TCR-beta sequences. TCRdb re-called the 5' RACE reads through MiXCR, storing one row per CDR3 protein. The sample contains 50,000 or so distinct CDR3 sequences, around 25% of which appear only once. Between the trimmed V and J ends, which lost 2 bases and 8 bases, there was a span of 11 bases. The CDR3 covers 13 residues. Germline CDR1 reads SGHRS; CDR2 reads YFSETQ. This TCR derives from a woman in her sixties or seventies in good health. Sequenced material: PBMCs. The chain links TRBV5-1 to TRBJ2-4, with D hard to call. CDR3 sequence (DNA): TGCGCCAGCAGCTTAGGCCAACGGGACATTCAGTACTTC. This sequence encodes CASSLGQRDIQYF.